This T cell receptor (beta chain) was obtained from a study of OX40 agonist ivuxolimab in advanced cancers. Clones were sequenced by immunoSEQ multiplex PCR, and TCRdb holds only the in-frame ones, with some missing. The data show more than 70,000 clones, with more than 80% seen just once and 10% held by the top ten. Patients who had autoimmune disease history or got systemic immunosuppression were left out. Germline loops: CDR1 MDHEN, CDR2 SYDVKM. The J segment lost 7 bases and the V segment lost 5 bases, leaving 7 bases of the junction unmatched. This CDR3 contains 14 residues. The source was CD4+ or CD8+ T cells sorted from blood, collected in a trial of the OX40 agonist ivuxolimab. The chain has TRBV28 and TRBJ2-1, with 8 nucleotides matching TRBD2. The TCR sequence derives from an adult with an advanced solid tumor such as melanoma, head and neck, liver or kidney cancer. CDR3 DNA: TGTGCCAGCAGTCCTCACGGGGGGGTTAATGAGCAGTTCTTC. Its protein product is CASSPHGGVNEQFF.